This T cell receptor beta chain emerged from a study of PD-1 blockade in classical Hodgkin lymphoma. Study in general: It was nivolumab at 3 mg/kg, given intravenously every 2 weeks, that patients received.

V lost 5 bases, J lost 3 bases, and 8 bases stayed unmatched. This CDR3 spans 15 amino acids. Germline V gene lookup returns CDR1 MNHEY and CDR2 SVGAGI. Every patient had relapsed following autologous stem cell transplantation, and cohorts differed in brentuximab vedotin exposure. Only in-frame clones appear in the TCRdb table, and some are missing; sequencing was by immunoSEQ multiplex PCR. The sample carries about 97,000 clones, over 70% recorded once. The clonotype was recovered from a human donor with classical Hodgkin lymphoma. This rearrangement joins TRBV6-5 to TRBJ2-7, with 9 bases that match TRBD2. Source: peripheral blood mononuclear cells (PBMCs), taken at baseline. CDR3 DNA sequence: TGTGCCAGCAGTACGCAGGCTAGCGGGAACTACGAGCAGTACTTC. Translation gives CASSTQASGNYEQYF.